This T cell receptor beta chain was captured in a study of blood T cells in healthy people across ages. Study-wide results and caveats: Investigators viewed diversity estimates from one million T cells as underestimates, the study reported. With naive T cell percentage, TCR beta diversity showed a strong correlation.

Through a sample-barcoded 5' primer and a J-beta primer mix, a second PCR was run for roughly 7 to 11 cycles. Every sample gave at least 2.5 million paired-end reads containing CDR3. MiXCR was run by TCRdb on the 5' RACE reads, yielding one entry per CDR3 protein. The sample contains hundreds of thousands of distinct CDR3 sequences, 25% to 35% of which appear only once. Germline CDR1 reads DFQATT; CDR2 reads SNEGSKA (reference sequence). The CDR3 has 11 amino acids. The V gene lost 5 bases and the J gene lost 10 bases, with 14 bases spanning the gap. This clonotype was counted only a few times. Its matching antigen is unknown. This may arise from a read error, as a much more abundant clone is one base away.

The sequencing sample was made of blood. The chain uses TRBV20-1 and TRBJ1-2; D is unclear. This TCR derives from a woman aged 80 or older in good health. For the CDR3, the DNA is TGCAGTGCTGCCCCCCGCGAGGACTACACCTTC. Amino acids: CSAAPREDYTF.